This entry lists 14 T cell receptor beta chains sequenced from one sample in a study of technical replicates of blood from a few donors (dated by TCRdb to 2015 to 2018). Libraries were prepared through the immunoSEQ multiplex PCR assay. Entries here come from immuneACCESS through TCRdb and include only in-frame sequences with V and J called. Some clones fail to appear in such tables; in the studies checked, an unresolved V gene covers under half of the shortfall, and the cause of the remainder is unknown. For this sample the table gives 85,000 to 100,000 clones, of which about 94% were detected only once. 0.2% to 0.25% of the sample belongs to the ten largest clones. Material for sequencing was T cells isolated from PBMCs. Every receptor here comes from a human donor in good health.

This clone was observed once. This chain joins TRBV18 and TRBJ2-5; D not resolved. The V end lost 6 bases, the J end lost 1 base, and 18 bases lay between the germline ends. CDR1 and CDR2 (germline): KGHSH, LQKENI. The CDR3 sequence is 16 residues long. The CDR3 coding sequence is TGTGCCAGCTCCTCCTCCCCCCGGTTTCTCCAAGAGACCCAGTACTTC. It encodes CASSSSPRFLQETQYF.

The chain combines TRBV6-6 with TRBJ1-2; 8 bases match TRBD1. CDR3 length: 14 residues. V gave up 5 bases and J gave up 0 bases; unmatched junction bases: 2. CDR1 is MNHNY, CDR2 SVGAGI, per germline (reference sequence). CDR3 loop: CASSDRGTNYGYTF. Written as DNA, the CDR3 is TGTGCCAGCAGTGACAGGGGTACTAACTATGGCTACACCTTC.

This chain uses TRBV5-1 with TRBJ1-5, with TRBD1 matching over 8 bases. CDR3 length: 14 residues. The germline V gene encodes CDR1 SGHRS and CDR2 YFSETQ. The V gene end was trimmed by 4 bases and the J gene end by 5 bases; junction bases not matched to a gene: 5. CDR3 in amino acids: CASSPGQEDQPQHF. The CDR3 DNA follows: TGCGCCAGCAGCCCGGGACAGGAGGATCAGCCCCAGCATTTT.

This sequence joins TRBV10-3 and TRBJ1-1; 7 nucleotides align to TRBD1. Germline lookup yields CDR1 ENHRY and CDR2 SYGVKD. J lost 10 bases, V lost 3 bases, and 11 bases had no gene match. The CDR3 covers 14 residues. CDR3 in DNA: TGTGCCATCAGTGAACCTCGACAGGGTGAGGTAGCTTTCTTT. It specifies CAISEPRQGEVAFF.

V usage is TRBV28 and J usage is TRBJ1-1, with 7 bases matching TRBD1. Germline V lookup: CDR1 MDHEN, CDR2 SYDVKM. After removal of 6 bases from V and 6 bases from J, the junction contained 4 bases not matched to a gene. This CDR3 contains 12 residues. The CDR3 protein is CASSDREPEAFF. As DNA, the CDR3 is TGTGCCAGCAGCGACAGGGAGCCTGAAGCTTTCTTT. The full variable domain, rest sourced from reference TRBV28 and TRBJ1-1, is DVKVTQSSRYLVKRTGEKVFLECVQDMDHENMFWYRQDPGLGLRLIYFSYDVKMKEKGDIPEGYSVSREKKERFSLILESASTNQTSMYLCASSDREPEAFFGQGTRLTVV.

The rearrangement uses TRBV6-6 and TRBJ1-2; D is unresolved. Germline V gives CDR1 MNHNY, CDR2 SVGAGI (reference sequence). The CDR3 has 11 residues. V lost 8 bases, J lost 5 bases, and 9 bases lay in between. CDR3 nucleotides: TGTGCCAGCGGAGTGACGTATGGCTACACCTTC. Protein sequence: CASGVTYGYTF.

V usage is TRBV11-3 and J usage is TRBJ1-1, with D possibly matching TRBD1 (5 bases). This CDR3 is built from 13 residues. V was shortened by 1 base and J by 6 bases, with 9 bases between the two germline ends. From germline, CDR1 is SGHNT and CDR2 YENEEA. The CDR3 spells CASSLVGGAEAFF. In DNA, the CDR3 is TGTGCCAGCAGCTTAGTGGGGGGAGCTGAAGCTTTCTTT.

V is TRBV2 and J is TRBJ1-1, with D possibly being TRBD1 (5 bases). The CDR3 spans 13 residues. Germline V gene sequence: CDR1 SNHLY, CDR2 FYNNEI. V was clipped by 7 bases and J by 1 base, with 10 bases between them. CDR3 nucleotide sequence: TGTGCCAGCAAGGGAGGGGAGAACACTGAAGCTTTCTTT. Translation gives CASKGGENTEAFF.

The rearrangement joins TRBV18 to TRBJ2-1, with 10 bases aligning to TRBD2. The ends lost 6 bases at V and 6 bases at J; junction bases unmatched: 5. The CDR3 runs 14 residues. The germline CDR1 and CDR2 sequences are KGHSH and LQKENI. The CDR3 DNA reads as TGTGCCAGCTCTCCAGGGACTAGCGTCAATGAGCAGTTCTTC. It encodes CASSPGTSVNEQFF.

In its sample, this clone was seen once. V is TRBV28 and J is TRBJ1-2; TRBD1 matches 10 bases. Germline loops: CDR1 MDHEN, CDR2 SYDVKM. The CDR3 runs 12 residues. V lost 8 bases and J lost 4; bases outside the gene matches: 1. Here the CDR3 reads CASGDRGYGYTF. The CDR3 DNA is TGTGCCAGCGGGGACAGGGGCTATGGCTACACCTTC.

The gene calls are TRBV5-1 and TRBJ2-1, with 10 nucleotides matching TRBD2. This CDR3 region has 15 residues. J gave up 4 bases and V 4 bases, and 5 bases lay outside the gene matches. The germline gives CDR1 SGHRS, CDR2 YFSETQ. The CDR3: CASSTGGLAYNEQFF. The CDR3 coding sequence is TGCGCCAGCAGCACGGGGGGACTAGCGTACAATGAGCAGTTCTTC.

Only one count was recorded for this clone. V and J are TRBV29-1 and TRBJ1-2; D is perhaps TRBD1 (6 bases). The germline V gene encodes CDR1 SQVTM and CDR2 ANQGSEA. The V end was cut by 6 bases, the J end by 4 bases, with 21 bases between. The CDR3 covers 15 residues. CDR3 sequence (DNA): TGCAGCGTGAGCCCGTTGACAGGCCCTACCTATGGCTACACCTTC. Its protein product is CSVSPLTGPTYGYTF.

This sequence joins TRBV28 and TRBJ1-5; no clear D. The germline gives CDR1 MDHEN, CDR2 SYDVKM. The V end lost 3 bases, the J end lost 0 bases, and 15 bases lay between the germline ends. This CDR3 is 17 amino acids long. CDR3 sequence reads: CASSLVIGRSSNQPQHF. Here the CDR3 DNA reads TGTGCCAGCAGTTTGGTTATTGGCAGATCTAGCAATCAGCCCCAGCATTTT.

This chain uses TRBV21-1 with TRBJ1-4; the listed D gene, TRBD1, was not tested against the DNA. TRBV21-1 is termed a pseudogene. The CDR3 is made up of 18 amino acids. CDR3 residues: CASSKGGTGGATNEKLFF. The CDR3 coding sequence is TGTGCCAGCAGCAAAGGAGGGACAGGAGGTGCAACTAATGAAAAACTGTTTTTT.